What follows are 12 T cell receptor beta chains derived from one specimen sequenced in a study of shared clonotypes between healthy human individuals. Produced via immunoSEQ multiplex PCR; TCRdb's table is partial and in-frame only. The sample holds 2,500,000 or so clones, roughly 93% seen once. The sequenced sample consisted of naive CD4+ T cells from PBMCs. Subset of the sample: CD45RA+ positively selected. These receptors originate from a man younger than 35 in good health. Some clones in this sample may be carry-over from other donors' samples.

The CDR3 nucleotides read TGTGCCAGCAGTTTGCACAGGGGTTGGAACACTGAAGCTTTCTTT. Translating gives CASSLHRGWNTEAFF. The rearrangement uses TRBV6-5 and TRBJ1-1, with 7 bases that match TRBD1. The V gene's germline CDR1 is MNHEY and CDR2 SVGAGI. The CDR3 has 15 amino acids. With 4 bases clipped from V and 1 base from J, the junction kept 6 bases outside the gene matches.

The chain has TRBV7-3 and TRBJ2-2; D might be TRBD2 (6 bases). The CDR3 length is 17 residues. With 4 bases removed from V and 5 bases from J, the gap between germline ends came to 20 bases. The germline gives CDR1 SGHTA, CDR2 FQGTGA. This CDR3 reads CASSSQGTGVGTGELFF. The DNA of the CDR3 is TGTGCCAGCAGCTCTCAAGGAACGGGAGTGGGGACCGGGGAGCTGTTTTTT.

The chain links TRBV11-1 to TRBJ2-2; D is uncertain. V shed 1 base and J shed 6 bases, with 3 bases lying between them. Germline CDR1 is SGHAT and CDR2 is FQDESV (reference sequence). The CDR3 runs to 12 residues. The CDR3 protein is CASSLGSGELFF. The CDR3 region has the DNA TGTGCCAGCAGCTTAGGGTCCGGGGAGCTGTTTTTT.

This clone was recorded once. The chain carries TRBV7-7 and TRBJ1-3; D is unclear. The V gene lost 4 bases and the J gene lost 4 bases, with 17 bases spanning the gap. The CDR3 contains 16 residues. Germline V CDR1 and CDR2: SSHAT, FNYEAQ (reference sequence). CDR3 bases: TGTGCCAGCAGCTCCGGCGGCCCTTTCCTCGGAAACACCATATATTTT. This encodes CASSSGGPFLGNTIYF.

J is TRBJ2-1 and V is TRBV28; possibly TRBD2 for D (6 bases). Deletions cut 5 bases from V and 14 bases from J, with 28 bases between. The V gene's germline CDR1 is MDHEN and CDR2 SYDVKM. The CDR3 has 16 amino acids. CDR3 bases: TGTGCCAGCAGTCCACCGGGGACTGGCAGGAGTTTACTTGAGTTCTTC. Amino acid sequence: CASSPPGTGRSLLEFF.

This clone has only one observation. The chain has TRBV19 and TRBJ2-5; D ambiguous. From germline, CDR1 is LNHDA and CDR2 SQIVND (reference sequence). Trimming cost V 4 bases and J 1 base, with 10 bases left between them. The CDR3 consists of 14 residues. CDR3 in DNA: TGTGCCAGTAGTACCCGGGCCACCCAAGAGACCCAGTACTTC. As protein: CASSTRATQETQYF.

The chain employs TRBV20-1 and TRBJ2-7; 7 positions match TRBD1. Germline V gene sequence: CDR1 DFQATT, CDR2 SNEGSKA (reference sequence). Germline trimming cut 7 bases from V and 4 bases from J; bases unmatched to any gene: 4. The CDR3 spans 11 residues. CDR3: CSVDRDYEQYF. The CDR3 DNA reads TGCAGTGTCGACAGGGATTACGAGCAGTACTTC.

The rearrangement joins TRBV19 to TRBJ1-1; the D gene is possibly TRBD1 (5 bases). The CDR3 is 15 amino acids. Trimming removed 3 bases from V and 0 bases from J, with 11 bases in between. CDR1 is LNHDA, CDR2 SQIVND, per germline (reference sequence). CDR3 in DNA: TGTGCCAGTAGTATGTGGGGCTTGATGAACACTGAAGCTTTCTTT. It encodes CASSMWGLMNTEAFF.

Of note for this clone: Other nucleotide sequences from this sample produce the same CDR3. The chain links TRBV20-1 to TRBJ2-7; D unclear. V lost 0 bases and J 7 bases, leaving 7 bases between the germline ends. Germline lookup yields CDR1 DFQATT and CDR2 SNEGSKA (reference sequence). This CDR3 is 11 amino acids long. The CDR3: CSARDPREQYF. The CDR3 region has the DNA TGCAGTGCTAGAGATCCCAGGGAGCAGTACTTC.

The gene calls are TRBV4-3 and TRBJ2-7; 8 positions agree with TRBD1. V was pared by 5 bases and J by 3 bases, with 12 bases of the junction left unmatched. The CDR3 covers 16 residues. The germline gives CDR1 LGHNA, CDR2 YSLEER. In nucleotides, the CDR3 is TGCGCCAGCAGCACAAGGGCAACAGGGGGGTTCTACGAGCAGTACTTC. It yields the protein CASSTRATGGFYEQYF.

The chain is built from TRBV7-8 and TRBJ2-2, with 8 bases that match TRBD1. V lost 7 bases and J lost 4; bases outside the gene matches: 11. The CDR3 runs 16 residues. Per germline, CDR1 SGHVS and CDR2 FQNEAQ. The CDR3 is CASNPRGQAGTGELFF. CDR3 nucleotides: TGTGCCAGCAACCCTAGGGGACAGGCGGGCACCGGGGAGCTGTTTTTT. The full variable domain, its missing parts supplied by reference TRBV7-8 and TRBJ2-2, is GAGVSQSPRYKVAKRGQDVALRCDPISGHVSLFWYQQALGQGPEFLTYFQNEAQLDKSGLPSDRFFAERPEGSVSTLKIQRTQQEDSAVYLCASNPRGQAGTGELFFGEGSRLTVL.

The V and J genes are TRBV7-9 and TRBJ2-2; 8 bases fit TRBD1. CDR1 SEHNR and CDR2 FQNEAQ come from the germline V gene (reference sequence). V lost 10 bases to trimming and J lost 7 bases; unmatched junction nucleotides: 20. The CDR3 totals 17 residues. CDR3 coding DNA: TGTGCCACCAGACGACCATGGGGACAGGTTCTTGACGGGGAGCTGTTTTTT. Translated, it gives CATRRPWGQVLDGELFF.